What follows describes a single TCR beta chain. Its matching antigen is unknown. This sample stems from a study of T cell repertoires in cytomegalovirus infection. TCRdb reprocessed the reads with MiXCR, giving one entry per CDR3 protein. The data show 450,000 to 600,000 distinct CDR3 sequences, with more than 30% seen just once and about a sixth held by the top ten. The CDR3 sequence is 14 residues long. The V end lost 7 bases, the J end lost 6 bases, and 15 bases lay between the germline ends. The sequence derives from a human donor in good health (CMV status not recorded). Some clones in this sample may be carry-over from other donors' samples. Sequencing used cultured PBMCs, obtained from culture after CMV antigen stimulation. This chain uses TRBV12-3 or TRBV12-4 with TRBJ2-2; a possible D gene is TRBD2 (7 bases). CDR3 sequence (DNA): TGTGCCAGCACCCTAGCGGAGGGGGCCGGGGAGCTGTTTTTT. Translation gives CASTLAEGAGELFF.